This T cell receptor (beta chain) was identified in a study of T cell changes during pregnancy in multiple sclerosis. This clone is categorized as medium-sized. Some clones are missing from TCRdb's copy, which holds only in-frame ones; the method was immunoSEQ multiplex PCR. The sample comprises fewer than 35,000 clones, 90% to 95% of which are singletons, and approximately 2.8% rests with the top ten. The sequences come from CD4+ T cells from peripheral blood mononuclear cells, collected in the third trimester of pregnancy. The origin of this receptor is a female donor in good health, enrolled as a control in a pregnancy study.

CDR3: CASSGLAGGPDTQYF. CDR3 in DNA: TGTGCCAGCAGTGGACTAGCGGGGGGGCCAGATACGCAGTATTTT. The genes are TRBV6-1 and TRBJ2-3, with 14 positions matching TRBD2. CDR1 is MNHNS and CDR2 is SASEGT in the germline V gene. V was clipped by 4 bases and J by 4 bases; unmatched bases: 1. The length of the CDR3 is 15 residues.